This TCR beta chain was identified during a study of T cells after posttransplantation cyclophosphamide. Study-wide findings and caveats: Tissue-infiltrating T cells from skin or gut overlapped little with blood T cells. Donor CD8+ memory clones often dominated recipient blood repertoires at later times. Recipient CMV seropositivity and CMV reactivation strongly tracked TRB clonality.

This table comes from immunoSEQ multiplex PCR, and its TCRdb copy is limited to in-frame clones, with some not included. Of tens of thousands of clones listed, 70% to 90% were seen once; the top ten hold about 12%. Treatment was busulfan-fludarabine conditioning, a marrow graft, and cyclophosphamide on days +3 and +4. To note about this clone: No antigen is known for it.

V was pared by 0 bases and J by 0 bases, with 5 bases of the junction left unmatched. This CDR3 region has 16 residues. Germline V gene lookup returns CDR1 SGHRS and CDR2 YFSETQ. This sequence joins TRBV5-1 and TRBJ1-1, with 7 bases that match TRBD1. This clonotype was obtained from a female patient aged 30 to 45 who received an allogeneic stem cell transplant from an unrelated donor, was CMV-positive, and had no GVHD. Some of these T cells may belong to the graft donor. The material was PBMCs, obtained after allogeneic stem cell transplant with posttransplant cyclophosphamide. In DNA, the CDR3 is TGCGCCAGCAGCTTGGTAAAGGGGGCATTGAACACTGAAGCTTTCTTT. As protein: CASSLVKGALNTEAFF.